The 15 T cell receptor beta chains below all came from one sample that was sequenced in a study of OX40 agonist ivuxolimab in advanced cancers. The method was immunoSEQ multiplex PCR; TCRdb's version includes in-frame clones alone and lacks a portion of them. The sample holds 30,000 to 35,000 clones, about 80% seen once. Sequencing was performed on CD4+ or CD8+ T cells sorted from blood, taken in a trial of the OX40 agonist ivuxolimab. The receptors were sampled from an adult with an advanced solid tumor such as melanoma, head and neck, liver or kidney cancer.

V usage is TRBV5-4 and J usage is TRBJ2-1; 7 bases fit TRBD1. V shed 4 bases, J shed 5 bases, and the junction held 9 bases outside the gene matches. Germline CDR1 reads SGHNT; CDR2 reads YYREEE (reference sequence). The CDR3 has 15 residues. DNA of the CDR3: TGTGCCAGCAGCGGTGACAGGGCGAGTGACAATGAGCAGTTCTTC. Amino acids: CASSGDRASDNEQFF.

The gene calls are TRBV6-5 and TRBJ1-2, with a possible D match to TRBD1 (5 bases). This CDR3 has 13 amino acids. Germline CDR1 and CDR2: MNHEY and SVGAGI. Trimming cost V 2 bases and J 4 bases, with 8 bases left between them. This CDR3 reads CASSYPDSYGYTF. The CDR3 bases are TGTGCCAGCAGTTACCCTGACAGCTATGGCTACACCTTC.

This rearrangement joins TRBV7-9 to TRBJ2-2, with D unclear. Trimming removed 3 bases from V and 7 bases from J, with 3 bases in between. This CDR3 spans 11 amino acids. Germline loops: CDR1 SEHNR, CDR2 FQNEAQ (reference sequence). The CDR3 coding sequence is TGTGCCAGCAGCTTCCGCGGGGAGCTGTTTTTT. Translated: CASSFRGELFF. The whole variable domain, remainder taken from reference TRBV7-9 and TRBJ2-2, is DTGVSQNPRHKITKRGQNVTFRCDPISEHNRLYWYRQTLGQGPEFLTYFQNEAQLEKSRLLSDRFSAERPKGSFSTLEIQRTEQGDSAMYLCASSFRGELFFGEGSRLTVL.

This clone was seen more than once but under ten times. The V and J genes are TRBV7-9 and TRBJ1-5; D ambiguous. From germline, CDR1 is SEHNR and CDR2 FQNEAQ (reference sequence). V lost 1 base and J 3 bases, leaving 7 bases between the germline ends. The CDR3 runs to 14 residues. The chain's CDR3 is CASSLGDPNQPQHF. The CDR3 bases are TGTGCCAGCAGCTTAGGGGATCCCAATCAGCCCCAGCATTTT.

The rearrangement links TRBV6-1 to TRBJ1-5; no firm D call. The CDR3 is made up of 14 amino acids. Trimming removed 8 bases from V and 4 bases from J, with 15 bases in between. Germline CDR1 MNHNS, CDR2 SASEGT. The CDR3 sequence: CASCLDGANQPQHF. The CDR3 nucleotides read TGTGCCAGCTGTCTCGACGGCGCGAATCAGCCCCAGCATTTT.

This clone was seen just once. This chain uses TRBV28 with TRBJ2-7, with TRBD1 identical over 8 bases. V shed 5 bases, J shed 2 bases, and the junction held 5 bases outside the gene matches. CDR1 is MDHEN, CDR2 SYDVKM, per germline. The CDR3 is 14 residues long. CDR3 region: CASSTTTGAYEQYF. As DNA, the CDR3 is TGTGCCAGCAGTACAACGACAGGGGCCTACGAGCAGTACTTC.

This rearrangement joins TRBV7-9 to TRBJ2-2; TRBD2 aligns across 7 bases. Germline trimming cut 5 bases from V and 1 base from J; bases unmatched to any gene: 1. Germline lookup yields CDR1 SEHNR and CDR2 FQNEAQ (reference sequence). This CDR3 is 14 amino acids long. CDR3 loop: CASSPGGNTGELFF. The CDR3 region has the DNA TGTGCCAGCAGCCCGGGAGGGAACACCGGGGAGCTGTTTTTT.

A word on this clone: The same CDR3 is also encoded by other DNA sequences in this sample. The gene calls are TRBV9 and TRBJ2-2; D is possibly TRBD2 (5 bases). V gave up 0 bases and J gave up 2 bases, with 14 bases separating them. CDR1 and CDR2 from the germline V gene are SGDLS and YYNGEE. The CDR3 sequence is 17 residues long. The CDR3 is CASSVEGRRGNTGELFF. CDR3 in DNA: TGTGCCAGCAGCGTAGAGGGTAGACGGGGTAACACCGGGGAGCTGTTTTTT.

J is TRBJ2-6 and V is TRBV5-8; D perhaps matches TRBD2 (5 bases). V lost 2 bases, J lost 2 bases, and 11 bases lay in between. Germline loops: CDR1 SGHTS, CDR2 YDEGEE. This CDR3 contains 16 residues. CDR3 protein: CASSLNPGAGANVLTF. Here the CDR3 DNA reads TGTGCCAGCAGCTTAAACCCCGGGGCTGGGGCCAACGTCCTGACTTTC.

The chain has TRBV2 and TRBJ1-1; the match to TRBD1 covers 7 bases. The CDR3 length is 14 residues. J was trimmed by 3 bases and V by 5 bases; bases with no gene match: 6. CDR1 is SNHLY and CDR2 is FYNNEI in the germline V gene. Here the CDR3 DNA reads TGTGCCAGCAGTCGGGACAGCCGGTACACTGAAGCTTTCTTT. Translating it yields CASSRDSRYTEAFF.

The CDR3 here is CASSLRTAEGGYEQYF. DNA for the CDR3: TGCGCCAGCAGCCTTCGGACCGCCGAGGGGGGGTACGAGCAGTACTTC. The chain couples TRBV4-1 to TRBJ2-7, with D possibly matching TRBD2 (7 bases). CDR1 MGHRA and CDR2 YSYEKL come from the germline V gene. V was shortened by 4 bases and J by 4 bases, with 20 bases between the two germline ends. The CDR3 is 16 residues long.

The CDR3 region has the DNA TGTGCCTGGAGGGGGCTAGGGGTTGCCGAGCAGTACTTC. It translates to CAWRGLGVAEQYF. This chain uses TRBV30 with TRBJ2-7; a possible D gene is TRBD1 (5 bases). The germline V gene encodes CDR1 GTSNPN and CDR2 SVGIG (reference sequence). The length of the CDR3 is 13 residues. Trimming took 3 bases from V and 6 from J, leaving 15 bases between them.

The chain employs TRBV11-2 and TRBJ1-1; D is uncertain. This CDR3 has 13 residues. The germline V and J ends were trimmed by 4 bases and 0 bases, with 6 bases remaining between them. Germline assignment: CDR1 SGHAT and CDR2 FQNNGV. The CDR3 DNA sequence: TGTGCCAGCAGCTCGAACGTGAACACTGAAGCTTTCTTT. Its translation: CASSSNVNTEAFF.

This clone was seen a single time. The CDR3 loop reads CASSLISFGYTF. The DNA for the CDR3 is TGTGCCAGCAGTTTAATCAGTTTTGGCTACACCTTC. The chain recombines TRBV28 with TRBJ1-2; D remains unclear. Trimming took off 2 bases at V and 7 bases at J, with 8 bases between the two ends. The CDR3 loop spans 12 amino acids. Germline CDR1 and CDR2: MDHEN and SYDVKM.

The V gene is TRBV19, the J gene TRBJ1-1; the D gene is possibly TRBD1 (6 bases). Trimming pared 7 bases from V and 1 base from J, leaving 10 bases between. CDR1 is LNHDA, CDR2 SQIVND, per germline (reference sequence). CDR3 length: 13 amino acids. Here the CDR3 DNA reads TGTGCCAGTATGCACAGGGAGAACACTGAAGCTTTCTTT. Residues: CASMHRENTEAFF.